The 27 T cell receptor beta chains reported below all come from one sample, sequenced in a study of CD8+CD57+ T cells in acquired aplastic anemia. Investigators profiled TCR beta VDJ and CDR3 from genomic DNA template. TCRdb reanalysed the reads using MiXCR and keeps one entry per CDR3 protein. The table records some 48,000 distinct CDR3 sequences, over 60% of them present only once. Source material: sorted CD4+, CD8+, or CD8+CD57+ T cells (not recorded which) from PBMCs. These receptor sequences come from a human donor in good health, serving as a control.

This rearrangement joins TRBV2 to TRBJ1-2; D may be TRBD1 (6 bases). Germline lookup yields CDR1 SNHLY and CDR2 FYNNEI. This CDR3 contains 15 residues. Trimming removed 3 bases at V and 4 bases at J, with 15 bases between. CDR3 residues: CASSESGQMIYGYTF. The CDR3 DNA is TGTGCCAGCAGTGAGTCCGGACAGATGATCTATGGCTACACCTTC.

The chain recombines TRBV11-1 with TRBJ1-2, with D unclear. This CDR3 region has 14 residues. V dropped 5 bases and J dropped 8 bases, with 18 bases sitting between them. CDR1 and CDR2 (germline): SGHAT, FQDESV (reference sequence). The CDR3 DNA sequence: TGTGCCAGCAGCAATCCCGTTGTTATCTCGGGCTACACCTTC. Residues: CASSNPVVISGYTF.

The chain has TRBV25-1 and TRBJ1-2; TRBD1 might be the D (5 bases). The germline gives CDR1 MGHDK, CDR2 SYGVNS. V lost 6 bases and J 3 bases, leaving 17 bases between the germline ends. This CDR3 has 15 amino acids. Written as DNA, the CDR3 is TGTGCCAGCAGCCCTTACCCAGACAGCCACTATGGCTACACCTTC. Translation: CASSPYPDSHYGYTF.

V gene TRBV7-9 combines with J gene TRBJ1-2; D is unclear. The germline V gene has CDR1 SEHNR and CDR2 FQNEAQ (reference sequence). Deletions cut 1 base from V and 8 bases from J, with 5 bases between. This CDR3 region has 11 residues. The CDR3 region is CASSLDFGYTF. Written as DNA, the CDR3 is TGTGCCAGCAGCTTAGACTTCGGCTACACCTTC. The variable domain in full, completed from reference TRBV7-9 and TRBJ1-2, reads DTGVSQNPRHKITKRGQNVTFRCDPISEHNRLYWYRQTLGQGPEFLTYFQNEAQLEKSRLLSDRFSAERPKGSFSTLEIQRTEQGDSAMYLCASSLDFGYTFGSGTRLTVV.

V is TRBV10-3 and J is TRBJ2-5; D might be TRBD2 (5 bases). Germline CDR1 and CDR2: ENHRY and SYGVKD. V lost 6 bases, J lost 2 bases, and 10 bases lay in between. CDR3 length equals 13 residues. The chain's CDR3 is CAIRSGLQETQYF. Here the CDR3 DNA reads TGTGCCATCAGGAGCGGTCTTCAAGAGACCCAGTACTTC.

The chain has TRBV9 and TRBJ2-1; 14 bases line up with TRBD2. This CDR3 has 17 residues. With 0 bases clipped from V and 5 bases from J, the junction kept 4 bases outside the gene matches. Germline V lookup: CDR1 SGDLS, CDR2 YYNGEE. CDR3 sequence: CASSVVGTSGRHNEQFF. CDR3 DNA: TGTGCCAGCAGCGTAGTAGGGACTAGCGGGAGACACAATGAGCAGTTCTTC.

The chain uses TRBV6-5 and TRBJ1-6, with D tentatively TRBD1 (5 bases). Germline CDR1 MNHEY, CDR2 SVGAGI. V lost 2 bases and J 5 bases, leaving 13 bases between the germline ends. There are 16 residues in the CDR3. DNA for the CDR3: TGTGCCAGCAGTTACCCCGGAGGGGTCGATAATTCACCCCTCCACTTT. Protein product: CASSYPGGVDNSPLHF.

This sequence joins TRBV19 and TRBJ1-5, with 8 bases aligning to TRBD1. The germline V gene encodes CDR1 LNHDA and CDR2 SQIVND (reference sequence). The CDR3 is 14 amino acids. V trimming: 6 bases; J trimming: 8 bases; junction bases outside the gene matches: 9. The CDR3 protein is CASRTRTGLEPQHF. The CDR3 DNA reads as TGTGCCAGTAGGACCCGGACAGGGTTAGAGCCCCAGCATTTT.

V usage is TRBV7-2 and J usage is TRBJ2-5; TRBD1 is a possible D gene (5 bases). V lost 4 bases to trimming and J lost 1 base, with 10 bases between them. The CDR3 is 14 residues long. The germline V gene encodes CDR1 SGHTA and CDR2 FQGNSA. The CDR3 nucleotides read TGTGCCAGCAGCTCCAGGACATCCCAAGAGACCCAGTACTTC. Translated: CASSSRTSQETQYF.

The chain has TRBV2 and TRBJ1-2; D remains unclear. CDR1 and CDR2 from the germline V gene are SNHLY and FYNNEI. The V gene lost 2 bases and the J gene lost 8 bases, with 12 bases spanning the gap. The CDR3 sequence is 13 residues long. The CDR3 sequence is CASSERSGRGYTF. DNA for the CDR3: TGTGCCAGCAGTGAACGGTCCGGACGCGGCTACACCTTC.

The rearrangement links TRBV2 to TRBJ1-2, with no clear D. Germline loops: CDR1 SNHLY, CDR2 FYNNEI. The CDR3 has 11 amino acids. Deletions cut 2 bases from V and 13 bases from J, with 11 bases between. The CDR3 loop reads CASSERRFITF. The CDR3 DNA is TGTGCCAGCAGTGAACGTCGCTTTATCACCTTC.

The V call is TRBV25-1, the J call TRBJ2-5; D may be TRBD1 or TRBD2 (6 bases each). V lost 4 bases and J 5 bases, leaving 17 bases between the germline ends. The CDR3 has 15 amino acids. Germline CDR1 MGHDK, CDR2 SYGVNS. This CDR3 is CASSAAGGGRETQYF. DNA of the CDR3: TGTGCCAGCAGTGCAGCCGGGGGCGGGCGCGAGACCCAGTACTTC.

The chain joins TRBV24-1 to TRBJ1-2; D is unresolved. V was shortened by 7 bases and J by 0 bases, with 14 bases between the two germline ends. The germline V gene encodes CDR1 KGHDR and CDR2 SFDVKD. CDR3 length: 15 residues. The CDR3 DNA reads as TGTGCCACCAGCAGTATTACAGAAACTAACTATGGCTACACCTTC. Amino acid sequence: CATSSITETNYGYTF.

The rearrangement uses TRBV19 and TRBJ1-2; D is unclear. Germline V gives CDR1 LNHDA, CDR2 SQIVND (reference sequence). This CDR3 is 13 amino acids long. V lost 5 bases and J lost 2, with 9 bases in between. CDR3: CASSLGRNYGYTF. The CDR3 nucleotides are TGTGCCAGTAGTCTCGGACGGAACTATGGCTACACCTTC.

The V call is TRBV29-1, the J call TRBJ1-1; D is unresolved. The germline V gene has CDR1 SQVTM and CDR2 ANQGSEA. Trimming pared 4 bases from V and 0 bases from J, leaving 12 bases between. The CDR3 totals 14 residues. CDR3 nucleotides: TGCAGCGTTGTTTACCCTCATTTGAACACTGAAGCTTTCTTT. Its protein product is CSVVYPHLNTEAFF. The complete variable domain, with remaining parts taken from reference TRBV29-1 and TRBJ1-1, reads SAVISQKPSRDICQRGTSLTIQCQVDSQVTMMFWYRQQPGQSLTLIATANQGSEATYESGFVIDKFPISRPNLTFSTLTVSNMSPEDSSIYLCSVVYPHLNTEAFFGQGTRLTVV.

The chain uses TRBV6-1 and TRBJ2-7, with 9 bases identical to TRBD1. The V segment lost 5 bases and the J segment 5 bases; nucleotides outside the gene matches: 7. The CDR3 totals 14 residues. Germline CDR1 is MNHNS and CDR2 is SASEGT. The CDR3 DNA reads TGTGCCAGCAGTACTGGGACAGGGTTTCACGAGCAGTACTTC. This translates into CASSTGTGFHEQYF.

This sequence joins TRBV29-1 and TRBJ1-2; D gene uncertain. Looked up from germline, CDR1 is SQVTM and CDR2 is ANQGSEA. The CDR3 has 12 amino acids. Between the trimmed V and J ends, which lost 3 bases and 2 bases, there was a span of 7 bases. In DNA form, the CDR3 reads TGCAGCGTTGACCCGGGCAACTATGGCTACACCTTC. Its protein is CSVDPGNYGYTF.

The chain employs TRBV24-1 and TRBJ2-7; D may match TRBD1 or TRBD2 (5 bases each). There are 16 residues in the CDR3. Trimming cost V 2 bases and J 2 bases, with 15 bases left between them. Germline CDR1 is KGHDR and CDR2 is SFDVKD. The CDR3 loop reads CATSDSGTGSPYEQYF. For the CDR3, the DNA is TGTGCCACCAGTGATTCCGGGACGGGGAGCCCCTACGAGCAGTACTTC.

The rearrangement joins TRBV7-2 to TRBJ2-3; D is possibly TRBD1 (6 bases). This CDR3 comprises 14 residues. Looked up from germline, CDR1 is SGHTA and CDR2 is FQGNSA. Trimming removed 5 bases at V and 3 bases at J, with 12 bases between. The DNA of the CDR3 is TGTGCCAGCAGCCTCGGACAGTCAACAGATACGCAGTATTTT. It encodes CASSLGQSTDTQYF.

The chain couples TRBV2 to TRBJ1-2, with 8 nucleotides matching TRBD1. The CDR3 consists of 11 residues. Trimming removed 8 bases from V and 8 bases from J; junction bases left unmatched: 4. Per germline, CDR1 SNHLY and CDR2 FYNNEI. The CDR3 sequence is CASDRGGGYTF. The CDR3 DNA is TGTGCCAGCGACAGGGGAGGCGGCTACACCTTC.

The rearrangement joins TRBV10-3 to TRBJ1-2; D is perhaps TRBD1 (5 bases). The germline V gene encodes CDR1 ENHRY and CDR2 SYGVKD. V was cut by 0 bases and J by 7 bases, with 15 bases left in between. The CDR3 contains 15 residues. CDR3 region: CAISESTTVYSGYTF. CDR3 bases: TGTGCCATCAGTGAGTCCACGACAGTCTATAGTGGCTACACCTTC.

The rearrangement links TRBV29-1 to TRBJ2-1; 11 positions agree with TRBD2. The germline gives CDR1 SQVTM, CDR2 ANQGSEA. The trim removed 3 bases at V and 5 bases at J, leaving 6 bases unmatched. The CDR3 totals 15 residues. CDR3 in amino acids: CSVDLTSGRNNEQFF. The CDR3 DNA is TGCAGCGTTGATTTAACTAGCGGGAGAAACAATGAGCAGTTCTTC.

There are many counts of this clonotype. The chain has TRBV6-2 or TRBV6-3 and TRBJ2-3, with 12 bases lining up with TRBD2. The CDR3 is 15 residues long. CDR1 and CDR2 (germline): MNHEY, SVGEGT. J lost 4 bases, V lost 5 bases, and 4 bases had no gene match. Here the CDR3 DNA reads TGTGCCAGCAGTCTACTAGCGGGAGGCCCAGATACGCAGTATTTT. This sequence encodes CASSLLAGGPDTQYF.

The chain carries TRBV9 and TRBJ1-6; no firm D call. V dropped 1 base and J dropped 7 bases, with 9 bases sitting between them. CDR1 and CDR2 (germline): SGDLS, YYNGEE. CDR3 length: 14 amino acids. The DNA for the CDR3 is TGTGCCAGCAGCGTACGATGGGAAAATTCACCCCTCCACTTT. Amino acids: CASSVRWENSPLHF.

As concerns this clonotype: This CDR3 fails to terminate in the conserved phenylalanine or tryptophan, so it likely reflects a read error. The chain has TRBV25-1 and TRBJ1-4; perhaps TRBD1 as D (5 bases). This CDR3 comprises 14 residues. Trimming removed 7 bases at V and 8 bases at J, with 17 bases between. Per germline, CDR1 MGHDK and CDR2 SYGVNS. The CDR3 DNA is TGTGCCAGCACCCCAGGGTGGAGCGGGGAAAAACTGTTTTCT. Protein: CASTPGWSGEKLFS.

The CDR3 here is CSAAPGRADTQYF. Written as DNA, the CDR3 is TGCAGTGCTGCTCCAGGGCGGGCAGATACGCAGTATTTT. The chain recombines TRBV20-1 with TRBJ2-3; D is tentatively TRBD1 or TRBD2 (5 bases each). This CDR3 region has 13 residues. V gave up 5 bases and J gave up 4 bases, with 13 bases separating them. From germline, CDR1 is DFQATT and CDR2 SNEGSKA (reference sequence).

V usage is TRBV2 and J usage is TRBJ2-1; 8 nucleotides match TRBD2. Trimming took 6 bases from V and 9 from J; bases not matched to a gene: 7. The germline gives CDR1 SNHLY, CDR2 FYNNEI. The CDR3 totals 13 residues. DNA for the CDR3: TGTGCCAGCAGAACCCGGGGGGGTATTGAGCAGTTCTTC. Amino acids: CASRTRGGIEQFF.